Here is one T cell receptor (beta chain) with its context. J was trimmed by 2 bases and V by 1 base; bases with no gene match: 11. Germline loops: CDR1 MNHNS, CDR2 SASEGT. This CDR3 has 19 amino acids. Assay used: immunoSEQ multiplex PCR; TCRdb lists only in-frame clones, some missing. The sample holds about 59,000 clones, roughly nine tenths seen once. This record comes from a study of T cell responses to AZD1222 COVID-19 vaccine. The receptor's source is an adult who received the AZD1222 COVID-19 vaccine. This rearrangement joins TRBV6-1 to TRBJ2-7; 13 bases are shared with TRBD2. This material consisted of peripheral blood, taken 28 days after the second AZD1222 dose. The CDR3 DNA is TGTGCCAGCAGTGAAGAACTAGCGGGGGGGCCAATACACACCTACGAGCAGTACTTC. Its protein is CASSEELAGGPIHTYEQYF.